These 27 T cell receptor beta chains were sequenced from one sample in a study of monozygotic twins with inflammatory bowel disease. Each CDR3 protein gets one entry in TCRdb, which reprocessed the 5' RACE reads and gives no DNA. This sample's table has 330,000 or so distinct CDR3 sequences. Sequencing was carried out using blood. These receptor sequences come from a human donor with ulcerative colitis or Crohn's disease, or a healthy co-twin of an affected twin (not recorded which).

The chain links TRBV7-8 to TRBJ2-5; the TCRdb D gene call, TRBD2, has no DNA to confirm it. Germline V gives CDR1 SGHVS, CDR2 FQNEAQ. The CDR3 consists of 17 residues. CDR3: CASSLGGREEYQETQYF.

This chain links TRBV12-3 or TRBV12-4 with TRBJ2-1. The CDR3 spans 14 residues. This CDR3 is CASTLAGPNNEQFF.

V is TRBV6-2 or TRBV6-3 and J is TRBJ2-1; checking the TCRdb D call of TRBD2 is not possible without DNA. Per the germline V gene, CDR1 is MNHEY and CDR2 is SVGEGT. This CDR3 is 16 amino acids long. The CDR3 sequence is CASSPRTSGGHNEQFF.

The chain links TRBV2 to TRBJ2-1; with no DNA, the TCRdb D assignment of TRBD2 cannot be verified. CDR1 and CDR2 (germline): SNHLY, FYNNEI. This CDR3 has 14 residues. CDR3 loop: CASSDPGLVTLQFF.

The chain uses TRBV7-2 and TRBJ1-1. From germline, CDR1 is SGHTA and CDR2 FQGNSA. This CDR3 has 15 residues. CDR3 residues: CASSLLGGANTEAFF.

The V gene is TRBV12-3 or TRBV12-4, the J gene TRBJ1-2; the D call from TCRdb, TRBD1, cannot be confirmed without DNA. CDR3 length: 15 amino acids. CDR3 sequence: CASSLEGNGIYGYTF.

The chain joins TRBV7-2 to TRBJ1-2. The CDR3 contains 13 residues. Germline CDR1 reads SGHTA; CDR2 reads FQGNSA. CDR3 protein: CASSPNAVHGYTF.

The chain joins TRBV2 to TRBJ2-1; the D call of TRBD2 rests on TCRdb alone, since no DNA is present to check it. The V gene's germline CDR1 is SNHLY and CDR2 FYNNEI. The CDR3 contains 12 residues. The CDR3 loop reads CATMTSGGEQFF.

This rearrangement joins TRBV10-2 to TRBJ2-7; the TCRdb D gene call, TRBD1, has no DNA to confirm it. From germline, CDR1 is WSHSY and CDR2 SAAADI. This CDR3 has 13 residues. The CDR3 here is CASSGNSSYEQYF.

This chain uses TRBV4-1 with TRBJ1-1. CDR1 MGHRA and CDR2 YSYEKL come from the germline V gene. This CDR3 spans 14 amino acids. The chain's CDR3 is CASSPQTGITEAFF.

CDR3 residues: CASSSWTANYGYTF. The chain couples TRBV28 to TRBJ1-2. From germline, CDR1 is MDHEN and CDR2 SYDVKM. The length of the CDR3 is 14 residues.

The chain combines TRBV12-3 or TRBV12-4 with TRBJ2-1; checking the TCRdb D call of TRBD2 is not possible without DNA. This CDR3 contains 18 residues. The CDR3 sequence: CASSLSRPSSGVYNEQFF.

This sequence joins TRBV28 and TRBJ2-1; TCRdb selects TRBD1, and the lack of DNA leaves this call unchecked. The germline CDR1 and CDR2 sequences are MDHEN and SYDVKM. The CDR3 has 17 amino acids. CDR3 residues: CASSQRQRTGGSNEQFF.

V gene TRBV14 combines with J gene TRBJ2-3; TCRdb's D gene call, TRBD2, goes unchecked for lack of DNA. Per germline, CDR1 SGHDN and CDR2 FVKESK. The CDR3 extends over 13 amino acids. CDR3 loop: CTSSQGGADTQYF.

V gene TRBV7-9 combines with J gene TRBJ2-1; TCRdb selects TRBD1, and the lack of DNA leaves this call unchecked. This CDR3 contains 15 residues. CDR1 and CDR2 (germline): SEHNR, FQNEAQ (reference sequence). The CDR3 sequence: CASSSSGTPNNEQFF.

The chain recombines TRBV11-2 with TRBJ1-6; TCRdb gives TRBD1 as the D gene, but with no DNA this cannot be confirmed. Germline CDR1 is SGHAT and CDR2 is FQNNGV. The CDR3 sequence is 14 residues long. This CDR3 reads CASSRTGGTLPLHF.

The V and J genes are TRBV20-1 and TRBJ1-2; the D call from TCRdb, TRBD1, cannot be confirmed without DNA. The CDR3 totals 16 residues. Germline-derived CDR1 and CDR2 are DFQATT and SNEGSKA (reference sequence). CDR3 loop: CSARDPGQGLNYGYTF.

V usage is TRBV30 and J usage is TRBJ2-3; the TCRdb call, TRBD1, lacks DNA for checking. Germline values: CDR1 GTSNPN, CDR2 SVGIG (reference sequence). The CDR3 is 14 residues long. CDR3 protein: CAWSGLLGGDTQYF.

V is TRBV28 and J is TRBJ2-1; TCRdb calls TRBD2, which cannot be checked without DNA. The CDR3 has 15 residues. CDR1 and CDR2 (germline): MDHEN, SYDVKM. The CDR3 spells CASGETSGIGGEQFF.

The rearrangement joins TRBV6-4 to TRBJ1-1; without DNA, the TCRdb call of TRBD1 cannot be checked. The CDR3 consists of 14 residues. Germline V lookup: CDR1 MRHNA, CDR2 SNTAGT. The chain's CDR3 is CASSASPGNTEAFF.

The chain carries TRBV6-1 and TRBJ1-5; as DNA is missing, the TRBD1 call by TCRdb cannot be tested. Per germline, CDR1 MNHNS and CDR2 SASEGT. The CDR3 runs 15 residues. The CDR3 sequence is CASSRGQGATQPQHF.

The rearrangement links TRBV5-1 to TRBJ1-1; TCRdb designates TRBD1, a call that cannot be tested without DNA. Germline V gene lookup returns CDR1 SGHRS and CDR2 YFSETQ. This CDR3 is built from 17 residues. CDR3: CASSQITGESSNTEAFF.

V gene TRBV18 combines with J gene TRBJ1-5. CDR3 size: 15 residues. Germline V gene lookup returns CDR1 KGHSH and CDR2 LQKENI. The CDR3 loop is CASSPPGVSNQPQHF.

The chain couples TRBV6-6 to TRBJ2-7; TCRdb's D gene call, TRBD1, goes unchecked for lack of DNA. The CDR3 consists of 12 residues. Germline assignment: CDR1 MNHNY and CDR2 SVGAGI (reference sequence). The CDR3 spells CATNTSRVEQYF.

This chain connects TRBV5-1 to TRBJ2-3; TCRdb returns TRBD2, unconfirmable since there is no DNA. The CDR3 has 18 residues. Germline CDR1 SGHRS, CDR2 YFSETQ. Here the CDR3 reads CASSSTSSGGGLTDTQYF.

The chain employs TRBV30 and TRBJ2-2; TCRdb's D call of TRBD1 is untestable without DNA. Germline V CDR1 and CDR2: GTSNPN, SVGIG (reference sequence). The CDR3 runs to 17 residues. CDR3 sequence: CACPRDRVNSNTGELFF.

The J gene is TRBJ1-5, the V gene TRBV2; absent DNA, TCRdb's TRBD1 call cannot be checked. Germline V gene sequence: CDR1 SNHLY, CDR2 FYNNEI. The CDR3 extends over 14 amino acids. The CDR3 is CASSFGQLNQPQHF. The complete variable domain, with remaining parts taken from reference TRBV2 and TRBJ1-5, reads EPEVTQTPSHQVTQMGQEVILRCVPISNHLYFYWYRQILGQKVEFLVSFYNNEISEKSEIFDDQFSVERPDGSNFTLKIRSTKLEDSAMYFCASSFGQLNQPQHFGDGTRLSIL.